This record concerns one TCR beta chain sequence. Its antigen is undetermined. Between the trimmed V and J ends, which lost 2 bases and 5 bases, there was a span of 10 bases. Germline V CDR1 and CDR2: MNHEY, SVGAGI. CDR3 length: 14 amino acids. Only in-frame clones appear in the TCRdb table, and some are missing; sequencing was by immunoSEQ multiplex PCR. The sample records around 32,000 clones, around three quarters being singletons. The sample belongs to a study of a mutant IDH1 vaccine in newly diagnosed glioma. Across the whole study: Before enrollment, the patients had been treated with radiotherapy alone, temozolomide alone, or both together. Most of them had received both.

Time point in this sample: week 35, safety follow-up. Each dose of the vaccine consisted of 300 ug of mutant IDH1 20-mer peptide, with topical imiquimod. This clonotype was obtained from a young woman with glioma. Some clones in this sample may be carry-over from other donors' samples. The chain has TRBV6-5 and TRBJ1-5; D is perhaps TRBD1 (5 bases). The input for sequencing was PBMCs, taken from a glioma patient whose treatment included an IDH1 peptide vaccine. The CDR3 here is CASSYVQGHQPQHF. CDR3 nucleotide sequence: TGTGCCAGCAGTTACGTCCAGGGACATCAGCCCCAGCATTTT.